What follows are 15 T cell receptor beta chains derived from one specimen sequenced in a study of cytomegalovirus exposure and HLA in healthy donors. This PCR relied on a set of 60 Vbeta primers and 13 Jbeta primers. Here immunoSEQ multiplex PCR was the method, and the copy in TCRdb shows in-frame clones only, minus some. Among more than 200,000 clones listed, roughly 82% were seen once. The sample taken for sequencing was PBMCs. These receptors came from a man aged 35 to 55 in good health and CMV-seropositive.

The V and J genes are TRBV19 and TRBJ1-3, with 10 bases fitting TRBD1. V lost 7 bases to trimming and J lost 4 bases; unmatched junction nucleotides: 7. The CDR3 length is 15 residues. Germline values: CDR1 LNHDA, CDR2 SQIVND (reference sequence). The CDR3 nucleotides read TGTGCCAGTACCGGGACAGGGGTAGGAGGAAACACCATATATTTT. Translation: CASTGTGVGGNTIYF.

The chain is built from TRBV7-2 and TRBJ2-1; 10 bases match TRBD1. Looked up from germline, CDR1 is SGHTA and CDR2 is FQGNSA. V shed 5 bases and J 5 bases; nucleotides not matched to a gene: 3. The CDR3 covers 14 residues. The CDR3 sequence: CASSPDRGNNEQFF. CDR3 nucleotides: TGTGCCAGCAGCCCGGACAGGGGGAACAATGAGCAGTTCTTC.

In this sample, this clone turned up a few times. The junction departs from germline at one end; a sequencing error may be responsible. The rearrangement uses TRBV7-2 and TRBJ1-5; perhaps TRBD1 as D (6 bases). Per germline, CDR1 SGHTA and CDR2 FQGNSA. The length of the CDR3 is 15 residues. In DNA form, the CDR3 reads TGTGCCAGCAGCTTATTTGGGGGCAGCAGTCAGCCCCAGCATTTT. As protein: CASSLFGGSSQPQHF.

This chain uses TRBV7-9 with TRBJ1-2; 10 bases align to TRBD1. V trimming: 5 bases; J trimming: 0 bases; junction bases outside the gene matches: 15. The CDR3 length is 19 residues. In germline, CDR1 is SEHNR, CDR2 FQNEAQ (reference sequence). The DNA for the CDR3 is TGTGCCAGCAGCACCATCCTTGGACAGGGGGACTCGTCTAACTATGGCTACACCTTC. This sequence encodes CASSTILGQGDSSNYGYTF.

CDR3 sequence: CATRGVDYGYTF. The DNA of the CDR3 is TGTGCCACCAGAGGGGTTGACTATGGCTACACCTTC. The rearrangement joins TRBV2 to TRBJ1-2; TRBD1 might be the D (5 bases). The CDR3 consists of 12 residues. Between the trimmed V and J ends, which lost 10 bases and 3 bases, there was a span of 12 bases. The germline V gene encodes CDR1 SNHLY and CDR2 FYNNEI.

The rearrangement uses TRBV7-6 and TRBJ2-3; no reliable D call. V was trimmed by 3 bases and J by 3 bases, leaving 4 bases between them. This CDR3 has 12 amino acids. Germline loops: CDR1 SGHVS, CDR2 FNYEAQ. The CDR3 spells CASSLRTDTQYF. The CDR3 nucleotides read TGTGCCAGCAGCTTGCGTACAGATACGCAGTATTTT.

The V call is TRBV2, the J call TRBJ2-7; D call uncertain. Trimming pared 6 bases from V and 7 bases from J, leaving 7 bases between. The CDR3 spans 10 residues. CDR1 and CDR2 (germline): SNHLY, FYNNEI. The CDR3 loop reads CASRLREQYV. The CDR3 DNA reads as TGTGCCAGCAGACTACGGGAGCAGTACGTC.

The chain recombines TRBV19 with TRBJ2-1; 8 bases are a match to TRBD2. Germline-derived CDR1 and CDR2 are LNHDA and SQIVND (reference sequence). V shed 5 bases, J shed 0 bases, and the junction held 6 bases outside the gene matches. This CDR3 region has 16 residues. DNA of the CDR3: TGTGCCAGTAGTTCCCTGAGCGGGAGCTCCTACAATGAGCAGTTCTTC. It translates to CASSSLSGSSYNEQFF.

The chain links TRBV25-1 to TRBJ2-3; possibly TRBD2 for D (5 bases). V was shortened by 4 bases and J by 1 base, with 9 bases between the two germline ends. Germline V lookup: CDR1 MGHDK, CDR2 SYGVNS. The CDR3 runs to 14 residues. The CDR3 region is CASSVAGGTDTQYF. CDR3 nucleotides: TGTGCCAGCAGTGTTGCGGGTGGCACAGATACGCAGTATTTT.

V usage is TRBV19 and J usage is TRBJ2-2, with 9 bases fitting TRBD2. With 6 bases clipped from V and 3 bases from J, the junction kept 5 bases outside the gene matches. Germline lookup yields CDR1 LNHDA and CDR2 SQIVND (reference sequence). This CDR3 comprises 15 residues. The CDR3 DNA reads as TGTGCCAGTAGGAGCGGGAGGTTGTACACCGGGGAGCTGTTTTTT. This sequence encodes CASRSGRLYTGELFF.

The rearrangement uses TRBV11-3 and TRBJ2-2; 9 bases agree with TRBD1. Per the germline V gene, CDR1 is SGHNT and CDR2 is YENEEA. This CDR3 has 13 residues. V was pared by 5 bases and J by 7 bases, with 2 bases of the junction left unmatched. The CDR3 loop reads CASSPGQGGELFF. For the CDR3, the DNA is TGTGCCAGCAGCCCGGGACAGGGCGGGGAGCTGTTTTTT.

This clone appeared a single time. The chain joins TRBV5-6 to TRBJ1-3; TRBD1 is a possible D gene (5 bases). The germline V and J ends were trimmed by 0 bases and 11 bases, with 15 bases remaining between them. The CDR3 has 14 residues. Germline CDR1 and CDR2: SGHDT and YYEEEE. For the CDR3, the DNA is TGTGCCAGCAGCTTGGGTCAGGGTCCTAAAGCCATATATTTT. Its translation is CASSLGQGPKAIYF.

The chain employs TRBV6-5 and TRBJ2-3; tentatively, D is TRBD2 (6 bases). Looked up from germline, CDR1 is MNHEY and CDR2 is SVGAGI. The CDR3 spans 15 residues. V shed 0 bases and J shed 8 bases, with 15 bases lying between them. The CDR3 loop reads CASSYSRRGKGTQYF. The DNA of the CDR3 is TGTGCCAGCAGTTACTCGCGGCGGGGAAAGGGTACGCAGTATTTT.

The chain employs TRBV6-1 and TRBJ2-7; D gene unclear. The germline V gene encodes CDR1 MNHNS and CDR2 SASEGT. The CDR3 runs to 15 residues. V was trimmed by 2 bases and J by 0 bases, leaving 11 bases between them. CDR3 sequence reads: CASSENSFSSYEQYV. The CDR3 DNA is TGTGCCAGCAGTGAAAACAGCTTCAGCTCCTACGAGCAGTACGTC.

In its sample, this clone was seen a few times. The CDR3 DNA sequence: TGTGCCAGTAGTTACAGGGATGCGAGTGGCTACACCTTC. Encoded protein: CASSYRDASGYTF. The chain carries TRBV19 and TRBJ1-2; D may be TRBD1 (6 bases). V shed 5 bases and J shed 7 bases, with 14 bases lying between them. CDR1 and CDR2 (germline): LNHDA, SQIVND (reference sequence). The CDR3 extends over 13 amino acids.